A selection of T cell receptor beta chains follows, all from one sample in a study of cytotoxic CD8 clonotypes in ibrutinib-treated CLL. Measured with immunoSEQ multiplex PCR; TCRdb has only the in-frame clones, and not every one. This sample has fewer than 200,000 clones; roughly four fifths occur once, and the top ten carry roughly 4.6%. This specimen was PBMCs, taken after 24 months of ibrutinib treatment. Source of these receptors: a human donor with chronic lymphocytic leukemia. Each CDR3 is given with its conserved first and last residue. A D gene is named only where the DNA matches it firmly. Some rows mark clone size as missing; the rest say once, few, many or name a class of expanded clone.

v_call	j_call	d_call	clone_size	cdr3_nt	cdr3_aa
TRBV11-1	TRBJ2-1	NA	NA	TGTGCCAGCAGCCCCTTACGCAATGAGCAGTTCTTC	CASSPLRNEQFF
TRBV5-1	TRBJ2-5	TRBD1	once	TGCGCCAGCAGCTTGGGGGGACAGCAGGAGACCCAGTACTTC	CASSLGGQQETQYF
TRBV5-6	TRBJ1-4	NA	NA	TGTGCCAGCAGCTTGTTTAGTGAAAAACTGTTTTTT	CASSLFSEKLFF
TRBV7-2	TRBJ2-7	NA	NA	TGTGCCAGCAGCTTAGGGCGTAGGGGGTCGATCTCCGAGCAGTACTTC	CASSLGRRGSISEQYF
TRBV30	TRBJ1-6	NA	NA	TGTGCCTGGAGTGGACAGTATAATTCACCCCTCCACTTT	CAWSGQYNSPLHF
TRBV7-2	TRBJ1-5	TRBD1	NA	TGTGCCAGCAGCTTCAGGACAGGGGGCTCTTATCAGCCCCAGCATTTT	CASSFRTGGSYQPQHF
TRBV18	TRBJ1-2	NA	NA	TGTGCCAGCTCACCACGGGGAGACTTCTATGGCTACACCTTC	CASSPRGDFYGYTF
TRBV28	TRBJ2-2	TRBD1	NA	TGTGCCAGCAATTTTGGGACAGGGAGAGCCGGGGAGCTGTTTTTT	CASNFGTGRAGELFF
TRBV9	TRBJ2-2	TRBD2	few	TGTGCCAGCAGCGTACTAGCGGACTACACCGGGGAGCTGTTTTTT	CASSVLADYTGELFF
TRBV28	TRBJ1-2	NA	NA	TGTGCCAGCGAAAGGGGGTGGGGCAGGGGTAGTAATGGCTACACCTTC	CASERGWGRGSNGYTF
TRBV5-8	TRBJ1-6	NA	NA	TGTGCCAGCAGTTACAGGGATAGCTCCTATAATTCACCCCTCCACTTT	CASSYRDSSYNSPLHF
TRBV7-2	TRBJ2-7	NA	NA	TGTGCCAGCAGCTTCTCACAGGGACCCTACGAGCAGTACTTC	CASSFSQGPYEQYF
TRBV9	TRBJ2-1	TRBD2	many	TGTGCCAGCAGCGCAACTAGCGGGAGTCAAAATGAGCAGTTCTTC	CASSATSGSQNEQFF
TRBV6-6	TRBJ1-2	NA	once	TGTGCCAGCAGTCAGCGGACAGCCACTAACTATGGCTACACCTTC	CASSQRTATNYGYTF
TRBV5-1	TRBJ1-2	TRBD1	NA	TGCGCCAGCAGCTCGGGACAGGGTTCTTTTGGTGGCTACACCTTC	CASSSGQGSFGGYTF
TRBV5-1	TRBJ1-4	TRBD1	NA	TGCGCCAGCAGTTTAACAGGGGCAACTAATGAAAAACTGTTTTTT	CASSLTGATNEKLFF
TRBV30	TRBJ2-7	NA	NA	TGTGCCTGGGGTGACCGGTACGAGCAGTACTTC	CAWGDRYEQYF
TRBV7-2	TRBJ1-3	NA	NA	TGTGCCAGCAGCTCGGACGGTAGCTCTGGAAACACCATATATTTT	CASSSDGSSGNTIYF
TRBV5-1	TRBJ2-5	TRBD2	once	TGCGCCAGCAGCTTGATGGCTAGCGGGAGGCAAGAGACCCAGTACTTC	CASSLMASGRQETQYF
TRBV5-1	TRBJ2-7	TRBD1	NA	TGCGCCAGCAGTCACACAGGGGGCGACGAGCAGTACTTC	CASSHTGGDEQYF
TRBV10-3	TRBJ2-7	NA	NA	TGTGCCATCAGTGAGACTGGGAGCTCCTACGAGCAGTACTTC	CAISETGSSYEQYF
TRBV18	TRBJ2-3	NA	NA	TGTGCCAGCTCACGACCCCTCCGACCTAGCACAGATACGCAGTATTTT	CASSRPLRPSTDTQYF
TRBV30	TRBJ1-3	TRBD1	NA	TGTGCCTGGACCTCTGGCCGGGACAGGTTACACTCTGGAAACACCATATATTTT	CAWTSGRDRLHSGNTIYF
TRBV30	TRBJ1-4	TRBD1	NA	TGTGCCTGGAGTGTATCGGGACAGGGGAGGACTAATGAAAAACTGTTTTTT	CAWSVSGQGRTNEKLFF
TRBV7-8	TRBJ2-7	TRBD2	NA	TGTGCCAGCAGCTCTAGCGGGAGGGCTCGGGAGCAGTACTTC	CASSSSGRAREQYF
TRBV6-6	TRBJ2-7	NA	NA	TGTGCCAGCAGCCCAACTACCGGGACACCGTCCTACGAGCAGTACTTC	CASSPTTGTPSYEQYF
TRBV4-3	TRBJ2-7	TRBD2	NA	TGCGCCAGCAGCCAAGTTGGTGTTAGCGGGACGACCTACGAGCAGTACTTC	CASSQVGVSGTTYEQYF
TRBV4-3	TRBJ2-7	NA	few	TGCGCCAGCAGCCAAGATCTGGCCTACGAGCAGTACTTC	CASSQDLAYEQYF
TRBV28	TRBJ1-5	NA	NA	TGTGCCAGCAGTCCCGGGATAGACAATCAGCCCCAGCATTTT	CASSPGIDNQPQHF
TRBV6-1	TRBJ1-1	NA	few	TGTGCCAGCAGTGGAATATTCTGGACGGCGAACACTGAAGCTTTCTTT	CASSGIFWTANTEAFF
TRBV6-6	TRBJ1-1	NA	NA	TGTGCCAGCAGTTACTCGACAGGACGGAATAATGCTTTCTTT	CASSYSTGRNNAFF
TRBV30	TRBJ1-6	NA	few	TGTGCCTGGAGTGCCCCTCCCTCCTATAATTCACCCCTCCACTTT	CAWSAPPSYNSPLHF
TRBV30	TRBJ1-5	NA	NA	TGTGCCTGGAGTGCAAGGAATCAGCCCCAGCATTTT	CAWSARNQPQHF
TRBV18	TRBJ2-7	TRBD2	NA	TGTGCCAGCTCAAAGGAGGTAGCGGGAGGCTCCTACGAGCAGTACTTC	CASSKEVAGGSYEQYF
TRBV9	TRBJ1-6	TRBD1	NA	TGTGCCAGCAGCGTAGCGGGTGGGACAGGTAATTCACCCCTCCACTTT	CASSVAGGTGNSPLHF
TRBV7-3	TRBJ2-1	NA	NA	TGTGCCAGCAGCCGACAGGCAAATGAGCAGTTCTTC	CASSRQANEQFF
TRBV6-5	TRBJ2-1	TRBD2	few	TGTGCCAGCAGCCCAGGGAGGGGCCTCTTGGGGCAGTTCTTC	CASSPGRGLLGQFF
TRBV6-1	TRBJ1-1	NA	NA	TGTGCCAGCAGTTACAGCAGGTGGGCTTTCTTT	CASSYSRWAFF
TRBV7-9	TRBJ1-4	NA	NA	TGTGCCAGCAGCTTTCAGGGTGAATCGGGAAAACTGTTTTTT	CASSFQGESGKLFF
TRBV7-2	TRBJ2-3	NA	NA	TGTGCCAGCAGCTCCGGTCGGGGGGCGGATACGCAGTATTTT	CASSSGRGADTQYF
TRBV28	TRBJ2-5	NA	NA	TGTGCCAGCAAGGGGTTTTCGCCGCTAAGGGAGACCCAGTACTTC	CASKGFSPLRETQYF
TRBV7-9	TRBJ1-4	NA	NA	TGTGCCAGCAGCTTATACAGGGCTAATGAAAAACTGTTTTTT	CASSLYRANEKLFF
TRBV5-4	TRBJ1-1	TRBD1	few	TGTGCCAGCAGCCTCGGACAGGGGGCGACTGAAGCTTTCTTT	CASSLGQGATEAFF